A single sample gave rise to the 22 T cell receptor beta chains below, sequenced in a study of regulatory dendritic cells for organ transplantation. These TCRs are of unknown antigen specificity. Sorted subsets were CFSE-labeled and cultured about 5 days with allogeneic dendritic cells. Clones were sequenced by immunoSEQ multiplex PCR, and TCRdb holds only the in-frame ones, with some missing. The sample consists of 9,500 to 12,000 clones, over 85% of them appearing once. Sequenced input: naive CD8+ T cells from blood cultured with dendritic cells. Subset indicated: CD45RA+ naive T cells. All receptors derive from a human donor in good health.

DNA of the CDR3: TGTGCCAGCAGTGTACTAGCTGGCAATGAGCAGTTCTTC. Its translation is CASSVLAGNEQFF. This chain uses TRBV25-1 with TRBJ2-1; D may be TRBD2 (6 bases). The CDR3 extends over 13 amino acids. Germline V gives CDR1 MGHDK, CDR2 SYGVNS. V gave up 4 bases and J gave up 6 bases, with 10 bases separating them.

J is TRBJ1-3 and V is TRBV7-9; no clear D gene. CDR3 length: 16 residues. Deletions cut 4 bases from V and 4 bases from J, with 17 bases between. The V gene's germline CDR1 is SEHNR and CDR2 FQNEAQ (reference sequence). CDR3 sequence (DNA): TGTGCCAGCAGCTGGGCGAGCAGTTTAACGGGAAACACCATATATTTT. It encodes CASSWASSLTGNTIYF.

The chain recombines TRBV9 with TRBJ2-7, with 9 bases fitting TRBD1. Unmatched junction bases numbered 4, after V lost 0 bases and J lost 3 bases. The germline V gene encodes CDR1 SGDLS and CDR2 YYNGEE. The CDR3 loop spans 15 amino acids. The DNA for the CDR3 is TGTGCCAGCAGCGTAGGGGGGACAGGGAACTACGAGCAGTACTTC. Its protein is CASSVGGTGNYEQYF.

CDR3 coding DNA: TGTGCCAGCAGCTTCGCCCGCACTCCTCTCGAGCAGTACTTC. Translating it yields CASSFARTPLEQYF. The rearrangement links TRBV7-9 to TRBJ2-7; D gene ambiguous. V lost 3 bases to trimming and J lost 6 bases, with 15 bases between them. Germline values: CDR1 SEHNR, CDR2 FQNEAQ (reference sequence). The CDR3 is made up of 14 amino acids.

The CDR3: CASSLSGTQYF. The CDR3 nucleotides read TGCGCCAGCAGCCTTAGTGGGACCCAGTACTTC. The chain uses TRBV5-1 and TRBJ2-5; D is uncertain. Germline loops: CDR1 SGHRS, CDR2 YFSETQ. Trimming left V 4 bases short and J 7 bases short, with 8 bases between. CDR3 length equals 11 residues.

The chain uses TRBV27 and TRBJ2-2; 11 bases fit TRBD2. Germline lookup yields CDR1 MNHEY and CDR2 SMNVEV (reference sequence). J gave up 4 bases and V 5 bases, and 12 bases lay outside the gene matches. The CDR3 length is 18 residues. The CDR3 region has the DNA TGTGCCAGCAGTCCGACCCAGGGGACTAGCGGAGTCACCGGGGAGCTGTTTTTT. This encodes CASSPTQGTSGVTGELFF.

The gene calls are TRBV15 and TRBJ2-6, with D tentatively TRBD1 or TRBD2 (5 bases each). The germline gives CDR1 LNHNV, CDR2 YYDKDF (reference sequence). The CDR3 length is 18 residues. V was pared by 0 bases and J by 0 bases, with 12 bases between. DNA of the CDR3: TGTGCCACCAGCAGAGATCGGGACGGAGCCTCTGGGGCCAACGTCCTGACTTTC. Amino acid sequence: CATSRDRDGASGANVLTF. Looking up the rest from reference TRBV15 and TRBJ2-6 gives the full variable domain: DAMVIQNPRYQVTQFGKPVTLSCSQTLNHNVMYWYQQKSSQAPKLLFHYYDKDFNNEADTPDNFQSRRPNTSFCFLDIRSPGLGDTAMYLCATSRDRDGASGANVLTFGAGSRLTVL.

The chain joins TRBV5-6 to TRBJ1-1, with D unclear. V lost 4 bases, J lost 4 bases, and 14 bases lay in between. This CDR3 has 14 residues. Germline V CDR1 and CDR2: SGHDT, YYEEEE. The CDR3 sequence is CASSGWPGSTEAFF. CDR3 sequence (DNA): TGTGCCAGCAGCGGCTGGCCAGGTAGCACTGAAGCTTTCTTT.

As DNA, the CDR3 is TGTGCCAGCGGCCTGAGGGGACAGTCCTACGAGCAGTACTTC. Translation gives CASGLRGQSYEQYF. This chain uses TRBV2 with TRBJ2-7; the match to TRBD1 covers 7 bases. Germline V gene sequence: CDR1 SNHLY, CDR2 FYNNEI. CDR3 length: 14 amino acids. J gave up 1 base and V 8 bases, and 8 bases lay outside the gene matches.

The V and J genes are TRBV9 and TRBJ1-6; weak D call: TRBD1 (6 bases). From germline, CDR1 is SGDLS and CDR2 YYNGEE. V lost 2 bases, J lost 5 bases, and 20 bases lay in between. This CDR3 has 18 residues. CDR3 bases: TGTGCCAGCAGCGTGGCGCCATTACCGGGACACAATAATTCACCCCTCCACTTT. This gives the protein CASSVAPLPGHNNSPLHF.

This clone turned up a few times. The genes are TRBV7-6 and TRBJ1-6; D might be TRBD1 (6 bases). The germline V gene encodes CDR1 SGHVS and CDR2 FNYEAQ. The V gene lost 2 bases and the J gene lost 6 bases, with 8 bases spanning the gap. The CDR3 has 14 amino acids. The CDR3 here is CASSLSGVNSPLHF. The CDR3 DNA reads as TGTGCCAGCAGCTTATCAGGGGTTAATTCACCCCTCCACTTT.

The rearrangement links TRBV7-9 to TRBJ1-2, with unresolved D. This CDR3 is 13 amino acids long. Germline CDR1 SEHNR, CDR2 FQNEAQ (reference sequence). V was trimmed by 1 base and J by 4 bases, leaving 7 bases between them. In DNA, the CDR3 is TGTGCCAGCAGCTTAGGTGTCGGCTATGGCTACACCTTC. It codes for CASSLGVGYGYTF. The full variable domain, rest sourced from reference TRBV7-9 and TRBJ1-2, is DTGVSQNPRHKITKRGQNVTFRCDPISEHNRLYWYRQTLGQGPEFLTYFQNEAQLEKSRLLSDRFSAERPKGSFSTLEIQRTEQGDSAMYLCASSLGVGYGYTFGSGTRLTVV.

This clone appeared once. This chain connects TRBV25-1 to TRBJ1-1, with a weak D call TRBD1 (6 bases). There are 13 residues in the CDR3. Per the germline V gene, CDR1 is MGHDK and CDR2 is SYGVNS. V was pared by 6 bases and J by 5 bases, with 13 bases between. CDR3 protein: CASRTGLGTEAFF. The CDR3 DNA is TGTGCCAGCAGGACAGGCTTGGGGACTGAAGCTTTCTTT. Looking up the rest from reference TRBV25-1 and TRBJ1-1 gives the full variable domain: EADIYQTPRYLVIGTGKKITLECSQTMGHDKMYWYQQDPGMELHLIHYSYGVNSTEKGDLSSESTVSRIRTEHFPLTLESARPSHTSQYLCASRTGLGTEAFFGQGTRLTVV.

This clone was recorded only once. CDR3 protein: CASTQPGQPWAFF. CDR3 DNA sequence: TGTGCCAGCACCCAACCGGGACAGCCCTGGGCTTTCTTT. V is TRBV28 and J is TRBJ1-1, with TRBD1 matching over 7 bases. Germline CDR1 reads MDHEN; CDR2 reads SYDVKM. The CDR3 contains 13 residues. J gave up 11 bases and V 7 bases, and 13 bases lay outside the gene matches.

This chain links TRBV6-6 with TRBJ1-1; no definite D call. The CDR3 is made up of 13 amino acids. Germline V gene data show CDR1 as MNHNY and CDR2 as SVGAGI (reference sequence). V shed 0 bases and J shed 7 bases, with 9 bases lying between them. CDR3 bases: TGTGCCAGCAGTTACTCGTTTGGGGTTGAAGCTTTCTTT. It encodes CASSYSFGVEAFF.

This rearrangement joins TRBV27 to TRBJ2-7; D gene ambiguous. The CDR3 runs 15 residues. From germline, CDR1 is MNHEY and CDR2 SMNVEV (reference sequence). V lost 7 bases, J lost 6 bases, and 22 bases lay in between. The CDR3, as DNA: TGTGCCAGCACCAGTTTTGGGAACAGAGCGAGCGAGCAGTACTTC. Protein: CASTSFGNRASEQYF.

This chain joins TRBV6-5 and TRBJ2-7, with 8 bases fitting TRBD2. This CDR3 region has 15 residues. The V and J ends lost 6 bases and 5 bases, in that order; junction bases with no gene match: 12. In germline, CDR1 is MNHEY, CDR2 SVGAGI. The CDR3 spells CASRPYVTGGHEQYF. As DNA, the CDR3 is TGTGCCAGCAGGCCCTACGTAACGGGGGGGCACGAGCAGTACTTC.

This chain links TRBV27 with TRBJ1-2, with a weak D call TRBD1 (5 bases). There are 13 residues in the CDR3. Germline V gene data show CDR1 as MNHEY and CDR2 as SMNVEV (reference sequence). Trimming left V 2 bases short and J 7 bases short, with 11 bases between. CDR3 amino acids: CASSLGVGGGYTF. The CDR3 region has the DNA TGTGCCAGCAGTTTAGGAGTCGGGGGTGGCTACACCTTC.

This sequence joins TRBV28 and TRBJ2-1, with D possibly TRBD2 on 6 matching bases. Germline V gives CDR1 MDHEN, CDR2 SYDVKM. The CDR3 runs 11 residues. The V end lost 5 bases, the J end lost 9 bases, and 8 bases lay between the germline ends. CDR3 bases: TGTGCCAGCAGTCCGGAGGGTGAGCAGTTCTTC. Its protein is CASSPEGEQFF.

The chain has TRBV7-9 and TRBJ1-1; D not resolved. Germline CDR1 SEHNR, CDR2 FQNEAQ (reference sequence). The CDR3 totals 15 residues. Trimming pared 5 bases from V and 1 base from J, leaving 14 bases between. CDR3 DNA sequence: TGTGCCAGCAGCGCTCGATTTGACAAGAACACTGAAGCTTTCTTT. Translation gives CASSARFDKNTEAFF.

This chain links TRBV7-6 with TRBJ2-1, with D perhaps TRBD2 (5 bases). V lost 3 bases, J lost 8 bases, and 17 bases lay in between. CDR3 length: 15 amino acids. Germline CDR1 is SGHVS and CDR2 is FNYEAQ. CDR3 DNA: TGTGCCAGCAGCTTCCGGTTTGGTAGCGCCCATGAGCAGTTCTTC. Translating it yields CASSFRFGSAHEQFF.

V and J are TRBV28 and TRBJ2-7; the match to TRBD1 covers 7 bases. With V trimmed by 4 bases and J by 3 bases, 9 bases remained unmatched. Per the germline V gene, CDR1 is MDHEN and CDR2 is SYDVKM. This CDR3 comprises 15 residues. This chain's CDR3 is CASSSRQGPLYEQYF. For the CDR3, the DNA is TGTGCCAGCAGTTCTCGACAGGGTCCCCTCTACGAGCAGTACTTC.